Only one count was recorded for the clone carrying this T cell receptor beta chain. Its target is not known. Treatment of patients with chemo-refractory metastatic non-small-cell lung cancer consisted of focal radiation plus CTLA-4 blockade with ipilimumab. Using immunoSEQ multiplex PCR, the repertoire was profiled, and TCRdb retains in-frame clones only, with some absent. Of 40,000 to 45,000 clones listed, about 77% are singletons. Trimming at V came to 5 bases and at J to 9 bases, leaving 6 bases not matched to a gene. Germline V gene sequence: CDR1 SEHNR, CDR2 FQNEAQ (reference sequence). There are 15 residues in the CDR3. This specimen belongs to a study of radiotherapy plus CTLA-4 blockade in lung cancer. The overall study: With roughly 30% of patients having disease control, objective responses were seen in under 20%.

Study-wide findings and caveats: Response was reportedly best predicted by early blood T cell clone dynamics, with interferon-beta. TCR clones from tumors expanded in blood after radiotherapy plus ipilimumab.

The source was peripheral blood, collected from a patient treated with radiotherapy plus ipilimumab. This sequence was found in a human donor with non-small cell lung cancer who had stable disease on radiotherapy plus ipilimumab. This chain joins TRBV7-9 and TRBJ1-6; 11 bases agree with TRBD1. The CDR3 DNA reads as TGTGCCAGCAGCCCCTGGACAGGGGGCGGTTCACCCCTCCACTTT. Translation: CASSPWTGGGSPLHF.